This T cell receptor beta chain emerged from a study of cytomegalovirus exposure and HLA in healthy donors. The primer mix had 60 Vbeta and 13 Jbeta primers. Sequencing was performed with immunoSEQ multiplex PCR; in TCRdb, only in-frame clones are kept and a portion is missing. The sample lists some 150,000 clones, 80% occurring once. Findings and limits, study-wide: In a later analysis, at a false discovery rate of 0.05, roughly 17,000 TCR beta sequences matched HLA alleles.

About this clone itself: Its antigen is undetermined.

This CDR3 is 14 amino acids long. With 3 bases clipped from V and 8 bases from J, the junction kept 7 bases outside the gene matches. Germline loops: CDR1 SGDLS, CDR2 YYNGEE. The rearrangement joins TRBV9 to TRBJ2-1; 8 bases are a match to TRBD1. The sample taken for sequencing was PBMCs. The clonotype comes from a male donor in good health and CMV-seronegative. In nucleotides, the CDR3 is TGTGCCAGCAGCGGACAGGGGCGAGGAGATGAGCAGTTCTTC. As protein: CASSGQGRGDEQFF.